This entry is about one T cell receptor (beta chain). Study processing details: Researchers report that nucleated cell counts were estimated from reference gene primer amplification. The repertoire was sequenced with immunoSEQ multiplex PCR; TCRdb's copy has only in-frame clones and lacks some. D and trimming come from the DNA, and the V and J calls and clone size come from that table. The table lists tens of thousands of clones, just under 90% of them singletons. The data belong to a study of blood T cell repertoires in COVID-19. V was clipped by 6 bases and J by 2 bases; unmatched bases: 3. The CDR3 loop spans 15 amino acids. Germline assignment: CDR1 MNHEY and CDR2 SVGAGI.

Sequenced sample: peripheral blood. This receptor was taken from a woman older than 75 with active COVID-19. This rearrangement joins TRBV6-5 to TRBJ2-3, with 12 positions matching TRBD2. This chain's CDR3 is CASSRLAGDTDTQYF. Here the CDR3 DNA reads TGTGCCAGCAGCAGACTAGCGGGAGACACAGATACGCAGTATTTT.